These 25 T cell receptor beta chains came from one sample sequenced in a study of OX40 agonist ivuxolimab in advanced cancers. Sequencing was performed with immunoSEQ multiplex PCR; in TCRdb, only in-frame clones are kept and a portion is missing. Of approximately 18,000 clones in the sample, around two thirds were seen once. The specimen comprised CD4+ or CD8+ T cells sorted from blood, sampled in a trial of the OX40 agonist ivuxolimab. These TCRs come from an adult with an advanced solid tumor such as melanoma, head and neck, liver or kidney cancer.

By sample share, this clone is medium-sized (0.01 to 0.1%). The chain combines TRBV11-3 with TRBJ1-1; D is perhaps TRBD1 (6 bases). CDR3 length: 14 residues. Trimming took 1 base from V and 4 from J, leaving 10 bases between them. Germline V gives CDR1 SGHNT, CDR2 YENEEA. The CDR3 region is CASSLAGAGTEAFF. In nucleotides, the CDR3 is TGTGCCAGCAGCTTAGCAGGGGCGGGCACTGAAGCTTTCTTT.

This chain connects TRBV19 to TRBJ2-7, with D unresolved. The CDR3 is made up of 14 amino acids. Germline-derived CDR1 and CDR2 are LNHDA and SQIVND (reference sequence). Trimming took 7 bases from V and 2 from J, leaving 15 bases between them. The CDR3 protein is CASNTQDGTYEQYF. CDR3 sequence (DNA): TGTGCCAGTAACACCCAGGACGGAACCTACGAGCAGTACTTC.

The CDR3 DNA reads as TGTGCCAGCACCGGGACTAGCTACACCGGGGAGCTGTTTTTT. As protein: CASTGTSYTGELFF. The rearrangement uses TRBV19 and TRBJ2-2, with 9 positions matching TRBD2. The V gene's germline CDR1 is LNHDA and CDR2 SQIVND (reference sequence). The CDR3 has 14 residues. J gave up 3 bases and V 9 bases, and 5 bases lay outside the gene matches.

The V call is TRBV29-1, the J call TRBJ1-2; D is undetermined. This CDR3 has 13 amino acids. Looked up from germline, CDR1 is SQVTM and CDR2 is ANQGSEA. V was clipped by 3 bases and J by 2 bases, with 10 bases between them. The CDR3 DNA reads TGCAGCGTTGAGTCGCCCGGGAACTATGGCTACACCTTC. It specifies CSVESPGNYGYTF. Supplemented by reference TRBV29-1 and TRBJ1-2, the full variable domain reads SAVISQKPSRDICQRGTSLTIQCQVDSQVTMMFWYRQQPGQSLTLIATANQGSEATYESGFVIDKFPISRPNLTFSTLTVSNMSPEDSSIYLCSVESPGNYGYTFGSGTRLTVV.

This clone occurred a few times. V gene TRBV4-1 combines with J gene TRBJ1-2, with 7 bases lining up with TRBD1. The V gene's germline CDR1 is MGHRA and CDR2 YSYEKL. There are 15 residues in the CDR3. The V gene end was trimmed by 0 bases and the J gene end by 4 bases; junction bases not matched to a gene: 5. The CDR3 DNA reads TGCGCCAGCAGCCAAGATGAGGCAGGGGGCTATGGCTACACCTTC. Amino acids: CASSQDEAGGYGYTF.

The chain is built from TRBV6-5 and TRBJ1-4; maybe TRBD1 (6 bases). Germline CDR1 reads MNHEY; CDR2 reads SVGAGI. The CDR3 length is 15 residues. The germline V and J ends were trimmed by 8 bases and 1 base, with 14 bases remaining between them. CDR3 protein: CASRDKEGTNEKLFF. The CDR3 DNA reads as TGTGCCAGCCGGGACAAAGAAGGAACTAATGAAAAACTGTTTTTT.

This chain connects TRBV4-2 to TRBJ2-5, with TRBD1 identical over 8 bases. The CDR3 is 14 amino acids. Germline V CDR1 and CDR2: LGHNA, YNFKEQ. V was pared by 5 bases and J by 1 base, with 3 bases of the junction left unmatched. In DNA form, the CDR3 reads TGTGCCAGCAGCTCGGGACAGGTCCAAGAGACCCAGTACTTC. Protein: CASSSGQVQETQYF.

This clone was observed a handful of times. V is TRBV19 and J is TRBJ1-1; D ambiguous. V lost 6 bases and J 1 base, leaving 6 bases between the germline ends. In germline, CDR1 is LNHDA, CDR2 SQIVND (reference sequence). The CDR3 sequence is 12 residues long. Here the CDR3 DNA reads TGTGCCAGTAGCCGTACGAACACTGAAGCTTTCTTT. Its translation is CASSRTNTEAFF.

The J gene is TRBJ1-1, the V gene TRBV27; 8 nucleotides match TRBD1. Per germline, CDR1 MNHEY and CDR2 SMNVEV (reference sequence). This CDR3 contains 13 residues. The ends lost 8 bases at V and 0 bases at J; junction bases unmatched: 2. The CDR3 DNA reads as TGTGCCAGCCACAGGGGGGTGAACACTGAAGCTTTCTTT. This codes for CASHRGVNTEAFF.

The chain is built from TRBV7-8 and TRBJ2-5, with a possible D match to TRBD2 (6 bases). Trimming removed 5 bases from V and 1 base from J, with 8 bases in between. The CDR3 contains 13 residues. From germline, CDR1 is SGHVS and CDR2 FQNEAQ. The CDR3 here is CASSRLVQETQYF. CDR3 DNA: TGTGCCAGCAGCCGACTAGTCCAAGAGACCCAGTACTTC.

By proportion, this clone is medium-sized. V is TRBV27 and J is TRBJ1-1, with 7 nucleotides matching TRBD1. CDR1 and CDR2 (germline): MNHEY, SMNVEV (reference sequence). The V and J ends lost 5 bases and 4 bases, in that order; junction bases with no gene match: 4. The CDR3 consists of 13 residues. Here the CDR3 DNA reads TGTGCCAGCAGTGCTACAGGGGTCACTGAAGCTTTCTTT. Translation gives CASSATGVTEAFF.

The J gene is TRBJ2-7, the V gene TRBV30; D is unresolved. The CDR3 spans 14 residues. The germline gives CDR1 GTSNPN, CDR2 SVGIG (reference sequence). The V end was cut by 4 bases, the J end by 0 bases, with 13 bases between. The CDR3 spells CAWNGAMNSYEQYF. Written as DNA, the CDR3 is TGTGCCTGGAACGGAGCCATGAACTCCTACGAGCAGTACTTC.

This chain joins TRBV27 and TRBJ2-1, with D uncertain. The germline V gene has CDR1 MNHEY and CDR2 SMNVEV (reference sequence). Trimming removed 3 bases from V and 6 bases from J, with 15 bases in between. This CDR3 comprises 15 residues. The CDR3 DNA reads as TGTGCCAGCAGTTTTTCCCTAGTTCCATTCAATGAGCAGTTCTTC. It translates to CASSFSLVPFNEQFF.

The CDR3 nucleotides read TGCAGCGTTTTTTGGGTCGGGGAGCTGTTTTTT. Amino acids: CSVFWVGELFF. This chain connects TRBV29-1 to TRBJ2-2; D ambiguous. This CDR3 has 11 residues. The V end was cut by 5 bases, the J end by 7 bases, with 8 bases between. Per the germline V gene, CDR1 is SQVTM and CDR2 is ANQGSEA.

The chain couples TRBV6-5 to TRBJ1-1; a possible D gene is TRBD1 (5 bases). The germline V and J ends were trimmed by 7 bases and 1 base, with 10 bases remaining between them. The CDR3 runs to 13 residues. Germline CDR1 is MNHEY and CDR2 is SVGAGI. The CDR3 DNA reads TGTGCCAGCACCGACGGGGGGAACACTGAAGCTTTCTTT. The encoded protein is CASTDGGNTEAFF.

On this clone itself: This specimen includes other DNA sequences encoding the same CDR3. The chain joins TRBV2 to TRBJ2-7; D might be TRBD2 (6 bases). This CDR3 has 14 amino acids. V gave up 6 bases and J gave up 1 base, with 13 bases separating them. Germline lookup yields CDR1 SNHLY and CDR2 FYNNEI. The CDR3 nucleotides read TGTGCCAGCAGCCCGGACGGGAGTTCCTACGAGCAGTACTTC. Its translation: CASSPDGSSYEQYF.

Details on this clone: A read error may produce the germline difference seen at one junction end. DNA of the CDR3: TGTGCCAGCAGCTCGGGGGACGCAGCTGTCTTC. Its protein product is CASSSGDAAVF. The chain employs TRBV7-6 and TRBJ2-1, with D possibly matching TRBD2 (6 bases). Germline V gene lookup returns CDR1 SGHVS and CDR2 FNYEAQ. The CDR3 is 11 residues long. Filled out from reference TRBV7-6 and TRBJ2-1, the complete variable domain reads GAGVSQSPRYKVTKRGQDVALRCDPISGHVSLYWYRQALGQGPEFLTYFNYEAQQDKSGLPNDRFSAERPEGSISTLTIQRTEQRDSAMYRCASSSGDAAVFGPGTRLTVL.

The table lists this clone with a few counts. J is TRBJ2-1 and V is TRBV4-3, with TRBD2 identical over 15 bases. Unmatched junction bases numbered 9, after V lost 0 bases and J lost 15 bases. Germline assignment: CDR1 LGHNA and CDR2 YSLEER. This CDR3 spans 16 amino acids. The CDR3 region has the DNA TGCGCCAGCAGCCAAGATCGGACTAGCGGGAGGGCCTATCGGTTCTTC. It codes for CASSQDRTSGRAYRFF.

This rearrangement joins TRBV27 to TRBJ2-7; D call uncertain. CDR3 length: 16 residues. Trimming took 0 bases from V and 6 from J, leaving 18 bases between them. CDR1 is MNHEY and CDR2 is SMNVEV in the germline V gene (reference sequence). The CDR3 here is CASSLSWSADLVEQYF. DNA for the CDR3: TGTGCCAGCAGTTTATCATGGTCTGCCGATCTTGTCGAGCAGTACTTC.

This clone was counted between two and nine times. The V call is TRBV6-1, the J call TRBJ2-7, with D perhaps TRBD1 or TRBD2 (5 bases each). Germline lookup yields CDR1 MNHNS and CDR2 SASEGT. Trimming removed 5 bases at V and 3 bases at J, with 14 bases between. The CDR3 loop spans 14 amino acids. The DNA of the CDR3 is TGTGCCAGCAGTTATGGGACGTCTCACTACGAGCAGTACTTC. This gives the protein CASSYGTSHYEQYF.

As concerns this clone: At one end the junction does not follow the germline gene, possibly because of a read error. The chain joins TRBV5-3 to TRBJ2-7, with 7 bases lining up with TRBD1. TRBV5-3 is annotated as an ORF whose role is uncertain. The CDR3 has 11 amino acids. The CDR3: CASSFRGEQYF. CDR3 DNA: TGTGCCAGCAGCTTCAGGGGGGAGCAGTACTTC.

The chain carries TRBV29-1 and TRBJ1-2; 8 nucleotides agree with TRBD1. V lost 3 bases, J lost 6 bases, and 6 bases stayed unmatched. There are 13 residues in the CDR3. Germline CDR1 is SQVTM and CDR2 is ANQGSEA. The CDR3 sequence: CSVETGEGDGYTF. The CDR3 region has the DNA TGCAGCGTTGAGACAGGGGAGGGGGATGGCTACACCTTC.

V and J are TRBV1 and TRBJ1-5; the table's TRBD1 call for D was not verified on the DNA. TRBV1 is given as a pseudogene. The CDR3 loop spans 16 amino acids. DNA of the CDR3: TGCACCAGCAGCAACCGACAGGGATCGGGCAATCAGCCCCAGCATTTT. Translation gives CTSSNRQGSGNQPQHF.

V and J are TRBV28 and TRBJ1-2, with 10 bases matching TRBD1. CDR3 length: 13 residues. V lost 5 bases, J lost 8 bases, and 5 bases stayed unmatched. Per germline, CDR1 MDHEN and CDR2 SYDVKM. The CDR3 DNA follows: TGTGCCAGCAGTACCGGGACAGGGGACGGCTACACCTTC. Translating it yields CASSTGTGDGYTF.

The genes are TRBV28 and TRBJ1-1, with D unclear. The CDR3 covers 15 residues. With 7 bases removed from V and 4 bases from J, the gap between germline ends came to 19 bases. Germline-derived CDR1 and CDR2 are MDHEN and SYDVKM. The CDR3 loop reads CASTNGREIATEAFF. The CDR3, as DNA: TGTGCCAGCACCAACGGGAGGGAGATCGCCACTGAAGCTTTCTTT.